This T cell receptor beta chain was sequenced in a study of blood T cell repertoires in COVID-19. In the original workflow: Cell counts per sample came from amplifying reference gene primers. Generated by immunoSEQ multiplex PCR, the TCRdb table keeps only in-frame clones and is missing some. V, J and clone size derive from that table, while D and trimming were established from the DNA sequence. This table has 90,000 to 150,000 clones, 85% appearing once. V lost 0 bases, J lost 2 bases, and 8 bases lay in between. The CDR3 runs 15 residues. The germline V gene has CDR1 MGHRA and CDR2 YSYEKL. Sequencing used peripheral blood. This chain connects TRBV4-1 to TRBJ1-5; D possibly corresponds to TRBD1 (6 bases). This clonotype was obtained from an elderly man with acute or convalescent COVID-19. The CDR3 loop reads CASSQEGHRNQPQHF. For the CDR3, the DNA is TGCGCCAGCAGCCAAGAGGGACACCGCAATCAGCCCCAGCATTTT.